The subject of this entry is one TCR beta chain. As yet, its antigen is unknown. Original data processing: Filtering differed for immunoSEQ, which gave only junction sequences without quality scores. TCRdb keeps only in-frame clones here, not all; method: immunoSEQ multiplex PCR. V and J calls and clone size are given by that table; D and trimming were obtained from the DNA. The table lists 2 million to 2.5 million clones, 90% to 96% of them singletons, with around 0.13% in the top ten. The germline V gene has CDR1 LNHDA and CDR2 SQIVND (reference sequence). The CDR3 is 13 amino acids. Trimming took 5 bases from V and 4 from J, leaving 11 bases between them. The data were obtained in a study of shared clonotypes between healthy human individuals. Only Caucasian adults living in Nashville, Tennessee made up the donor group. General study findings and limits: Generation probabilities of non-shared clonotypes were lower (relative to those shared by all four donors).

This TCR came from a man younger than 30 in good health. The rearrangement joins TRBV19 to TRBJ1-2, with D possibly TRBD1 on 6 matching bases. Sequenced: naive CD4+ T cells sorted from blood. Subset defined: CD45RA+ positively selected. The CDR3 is CASSLQGPYGYTF. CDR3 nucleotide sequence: TGTGCCAGTAGTTTACAGGGACCCTATGGCTACACCTTC.